This T cell receptor beta chain was identified in a study of blood T cells in healthy people across ages. Regarding the study as a whole: One million T cells yielded diversity estimates that were considered underestimates.

Combining a sample-barcoded 5' primer with a J-beta primer mix, a second PCR ran for roughly 7 to 12 cycles. The template-switch adaptor was a 5' adaptor with 12 random nucleotides. It tagged each cDNA molecule. From the 5' RACE reads, TCRdb called clonotypes with MiXCR, one entry per CDR3 protein. The table shows over 1,500,000 distinct CDR3 sequences, with just under 50% occurring only once. To note about this clonotype: Its antigen is as yet unknown.

This CDR3 is 14 amino acids long. Germline CDR1 is SGDLS and CDR2 is YYNGEE. Trimming took 3 bases from V and 13 from J; bases not matched to a gene: 12. Individuals who donated were healthy Caucasians from Russia aged about 6 to 95. The sequencing sample was made of blood. This sequence was found in a woman between 35 and 50 years old in good health. V gene TRBV9 combines with J gene TRBJ2-4; 8 nucleotides line up with TRBD1. The CDR3 sequence: CASSASVQTGAQYF. CDR3 coding DNA: TGTGCCAGCAGCGCCTCCGTTCAGACAGGGGCCCAGTACTTC.